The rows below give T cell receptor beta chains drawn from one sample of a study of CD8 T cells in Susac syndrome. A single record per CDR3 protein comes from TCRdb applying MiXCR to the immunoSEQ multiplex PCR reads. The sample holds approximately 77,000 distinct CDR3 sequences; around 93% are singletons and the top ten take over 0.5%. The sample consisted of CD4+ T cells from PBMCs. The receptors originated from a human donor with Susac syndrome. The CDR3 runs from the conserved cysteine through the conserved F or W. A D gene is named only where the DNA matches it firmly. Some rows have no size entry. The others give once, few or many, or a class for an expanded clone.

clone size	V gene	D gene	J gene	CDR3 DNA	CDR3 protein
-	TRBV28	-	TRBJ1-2	TGTGCCAGCAGCTTCGACAGGCCTGGCGGTGGCTACACCTTC	CASSFDRPGGGYTF
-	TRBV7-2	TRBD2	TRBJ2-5	TGTGCCAGCAGCTTACTAGCGGGGCCCCAAGAGACCCAGTACTTC	CASSLLAGPQETQYF
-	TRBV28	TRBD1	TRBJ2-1	TGTGCCGCTTCCGGGACAGGGGGCCGGTACAGGCAGTTCTTC	CAASGTGGRYRQFF
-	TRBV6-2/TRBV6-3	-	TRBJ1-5	TGTGCCAGCAGTTACTCGGGGCAGAGATCTCAGCCCCAGCATTTT	CASSYSGQRSQPQHF
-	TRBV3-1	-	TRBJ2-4	TGTGCCAGCAGCCCGCAGGGACAAAGGTTGACCAAAAACATTCAGTACTTC	CASSPQGQRLTKNIQYF
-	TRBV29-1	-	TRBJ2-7	TGCAGCGTTGCAGACTTCGAGCAGTACTTC	CSVADFEQYF
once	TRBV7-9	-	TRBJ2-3	TGTGCCAGCAGCTTTCAAAGGGTGAAGGTCACAGATACGCAGTATTTT	CASSFQRVKVTDTQYF
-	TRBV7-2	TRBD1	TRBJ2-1	TGTGCCAGCAGCTTAGGGGACAGGGTGGAGAATGAGCAGTTCTTC	CASSLGDRVENEQFF
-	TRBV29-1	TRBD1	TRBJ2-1	TGCAGCGGGGGGACAGGGGAGAATGAGCAGTTCTTC	CSGGTGENEQFF
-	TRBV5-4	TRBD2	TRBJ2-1	TGTGCCAGCAGCTTGGCCGGGACTAGCGGCCGGGCTGAGCAGTTCTTC	CASSLAGTSGRAEQFF
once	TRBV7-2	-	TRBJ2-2	TGTGCCAGCAGCTCTCTTTACCCCGGGGAGCTGTTTTTT	CASSSLYPGELFF
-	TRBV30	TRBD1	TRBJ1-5	TGTGCCTGGAGTAAGGGGACAGGGGTAAGTCAGCCCCAGCATTTT	CAWSKGTGVSQPQHF
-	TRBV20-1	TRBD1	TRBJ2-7	TGCAGTGCTCCAGGGGGCGCGAGGTACGAGCAGTACTTC	CSAPGGARYEQYF
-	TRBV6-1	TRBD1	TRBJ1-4	TGTGCCAGCAGACCGACCTCCGGGACAGGGCGTGAAAAACTGTTTTTT	CASRPTSGTGREKLFF
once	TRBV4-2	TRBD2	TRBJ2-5	TGTGCCAGCAGCCAAGGTCCTACTAGCGGCCAAGAGACCCAGTACTTC	CASSQGPTSGQETQYF
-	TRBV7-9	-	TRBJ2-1	TGTGCCAGCAGCTTTGAAGGCTACAATGAGCAGTTCTTC	CASSFEGYNEQFF
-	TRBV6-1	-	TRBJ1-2	TGTGCCAGCAGTGAAGGCACCAACTATGGCTACACCTTC	CASSEGTNYGYTF
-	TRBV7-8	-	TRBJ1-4	TGTGCCAGCAGCTTACGGGGGAGAGAAAAACTGTTTTTT	CASSLRGREKLFF
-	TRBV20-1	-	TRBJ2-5	TGCAGTGCTAGTACTGAAGTTGTCAAGACCCAGTACTTC	CSASTEVVKTQYF
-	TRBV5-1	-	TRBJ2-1	TGCGCCAGCAGCCTCAGCGGGTCGACGTGGGATGAGCAGTTCTTC	CASSLSGSTWDEQFF
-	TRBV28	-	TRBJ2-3	TGTGCCAGCAGTTCACAGGGAGATACGCAGTATTTT	CASSSQGDTQYF
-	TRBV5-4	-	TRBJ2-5	TGTGCCAGCAGCCCTCCAGGAGATACCCAGTACTTC	CASSPPGDTQYF
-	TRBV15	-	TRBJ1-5	TGTGCCACCAGCAGAGATCGGGACACCCCATATCAGCCCCAGCATTTT	CATSRDRDTPYQPQHF
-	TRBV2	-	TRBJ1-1	TGTGCCAGCAGCCCCGACCGTTCCACTGAAGCTTTCTTT	CASSPDRSTEAFF
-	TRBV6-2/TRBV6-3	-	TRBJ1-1	TGTGCCAGCAGTTACTCGGGCCTTCGGGTTCCTGAAGCTTTCTTT	CASSYSGLRVPEAFF
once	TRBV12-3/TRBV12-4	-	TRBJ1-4	TGTGCCAGCAGTTTCAGTGGGCGAGGTGAAAAACTGTTTTTT	CASSFSGRGEKLFF
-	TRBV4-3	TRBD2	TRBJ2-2	TGCGCCAGCAGCCAAGAGGGAGGGGGGGAGCTGTTTTTT	CASSQEGGGELFF
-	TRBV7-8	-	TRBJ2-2	TGTGCCAGCAGCTTCAACTCGGGAGTACCCGGGGAGCTGTTTTTT	CASSFNSGVPGELFF
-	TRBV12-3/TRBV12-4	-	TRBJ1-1	TGTGCCAGCAGTTCAGGTCCACCAAACAGGGTATCGAACACTGAAGCTTTCTTT	CASSSGPPNRVSNTEAFF
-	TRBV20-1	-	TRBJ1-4	TGCAGTGCTAGCCCTCCCTGGGGGGGTAGCGAAAAACTGTTTTTT	CSASPPWGGSEKLFF
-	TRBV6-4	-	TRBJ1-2	TGTGCCAGCAGTGACCTACAGGCAGAGCTCTATGGCTACACCTTC	CASSDLQAELYGYTF
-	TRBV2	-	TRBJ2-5	TGTGCCAGCAGCGCCCACGGAGGAGAGACCCAGTATTTC	CASSAHGGETQYF
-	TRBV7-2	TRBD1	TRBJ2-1	TGTGCCAGCAGCTTTACAGGGGTGAATGAGCAGTTCTTC	CASSFTGVNEQFF
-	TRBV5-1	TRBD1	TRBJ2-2	TGCGCCAGCAGCCGTAACCCCGGACAGGGAGGCGCCGGGGAGCTGTTTTTT	CASSRNPGQGGAGELFF
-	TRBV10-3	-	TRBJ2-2	TGTGCCATCAGTGAGAGACAGTTAACCGGGGAGCTGTTTTTT	CAISERQLTGELFF
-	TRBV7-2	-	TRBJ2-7	TGTGCCAGCAGCTTAGTCGTAAGCCTGGTCGAGCAGTACTTC	CASSLVVSLVEQYF
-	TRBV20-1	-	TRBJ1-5	TGCAGTGCTAGTTGGAAGGGCAATCAGCCCCAACATTTT	CSASWKGNQPQHF
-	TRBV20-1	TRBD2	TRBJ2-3	TGCAGTGCTGAATCCGGGACTAGCCCCACAGATACGCAGTATTTT	CSAESGTSPTDTQYF
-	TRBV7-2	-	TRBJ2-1	TGTGCCAGCAGCTTAAACCCGGGGACGCGATACAATGAGCAGTTCTTC	CASSLNPGTRYNEQFF
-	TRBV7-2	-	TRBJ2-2	TGTGCCAGCAGGTGGGGGGCCGCATGGAACACCGGGGAGCTGTTTTTT	CASRWGAAWNTGELFF
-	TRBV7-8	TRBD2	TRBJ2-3	TGTGCCAGCAGCCCTAGGACTAGCGGGGGGCCAAGCACAGATACGCAGTATTTT	CASSPRTSGGPSTDTQYF
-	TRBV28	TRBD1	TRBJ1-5	TGTGCCAGCAGTTTGTTTTTGGGACAGGGGATTACTCAGCCCCAGCATTTT	CASSLFLGQGITQPQHF
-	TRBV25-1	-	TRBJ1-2	TGTGCCAGCAGTGAATTGCAGGGCGGCTACACCTTC	CASSELQGGYTF
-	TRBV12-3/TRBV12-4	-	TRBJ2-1	TGTGCCAGCACCTCTCAATCCTCAGGGTCGGATGAGCAGTTCTTC	CASTSQSSGSDEQFF
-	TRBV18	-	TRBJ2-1	TGTGCCAGCTCACCGGGGACATCCTACAATGAGCAGTTCTTC	CASSPGTSYNEQFF
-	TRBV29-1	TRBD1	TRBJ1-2	TGCAGCGTTGATAAGGGGGCTAGTGGCTACACCTTC	CSVDKGASGYTF
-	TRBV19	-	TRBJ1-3	TGTGCCAGCCGGGGAAGCTCTGGAAACACCATATATTTT	CASRGSSGNTIYF
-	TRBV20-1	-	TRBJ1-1	TGCAGTGCCAGGACGGAGGAAGCTTTCTTT	CSARTEEAFF
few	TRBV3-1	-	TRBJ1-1	TGTGCCAGCAGCCACGGCGGGAACACTGAAGCTTTCTTT	CASSHGGNTEAFF
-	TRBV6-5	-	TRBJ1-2	TGTGCCAGCAGTTACTCGTCAAGAGTTAACTATGGCTACACCTTC	CASSYSSRVNYGYTF
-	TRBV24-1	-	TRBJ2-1	TGTGCCACCAGTTACCAGGGGTCTTACAATGAGCAGTTCTTC	CATSYQGSYNEQFF
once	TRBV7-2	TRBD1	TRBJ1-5	TGTGCCAGCAGCTCATCGGGGACAGGGGTGCAGCCCCAGCATTTT	CASSSSGTGVQPQHF
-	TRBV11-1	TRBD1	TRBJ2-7	TGTGCCAGCAGAAAAGACGACAGGGTAGGTGAGCAGTACTTC	CASRKDDRVGEQYF
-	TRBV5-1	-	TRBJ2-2	TGCGCCAGCAGGGCTACCGGGGAGCTGTTTTTT	CASRATGELFF
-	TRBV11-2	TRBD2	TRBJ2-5	TGTGCCAGCAGCTCTAGGGTCCAGCGGGAGGCCCGGGGTACCCAGTACTTC	CASSSRVQREARGTQYF
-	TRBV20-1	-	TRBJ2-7	TGCAGTGCTAAACCCACCCCGGGACCGGCCTACGAGCAGTACTTC	CSAKPTPGPAYEQYF
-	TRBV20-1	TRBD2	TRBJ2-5	TGCAGTGCTAGAGTGCCGTGGACTAGCGGGAACGCATTAGAGACCCAGTACTTC	CSARVPWTSGNALETQYF
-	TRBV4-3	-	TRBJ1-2	TGCGCCAGCAGCCCTCAACGGGCAGGGAACTATGGCTACACCTTC	CASSPQRAGNYGYTF
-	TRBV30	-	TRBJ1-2	TGTGCCTGGAGTGTATTGAGGAACTATGGCTACACCTTC	CAWSVLRNYGYTF
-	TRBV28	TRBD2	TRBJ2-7	TGTGCCAGCAGTGCCCCTAGCGGGAGGAACTACGAGCAGTACTTC	CASSAPSGRNYEQYF